This passage covers 23 T cell receptor beta chains from one sample sequenced in a study of CD8+ T cells in alopecia areata. The authors extracted RNA and reverse transcribed it into cDNA as the sequencing template. Produced via immunoSEQ multiplex PCR; TCRdb's table is partial and in-frame only. The table has a few hundred thousand clones, more than 45% seen once. Regarding treatment: oral pan-JAK inhibitor, 5-10 mg twice daily. The specimen was CD4+ T cells sorted from blood, collected at week 4, from a patient treated with tofacitinib. Source of these receptors: a human donor with alopecia areata.

The V call is TRBV9, the J call TRBJ2-1, with D perhaps TRBD1 or TRBD2 (5 bases each). The CDR3 has 15 residues. In germline, CDR1 is SGDLS, CDR2 YYNGEE. Trimming shortened V by 3 bases and J by 8 bases, and 18 bases separated the two germline ends. The CDR3 loop reads CASSASGTSLHEQFF. The CDR3 DNA follows: TGTGCCAGCAGCGCTTCCGGGACCTCCCTCCATGAGCAGTTCTTC.

The J gene is TRBJ2-3, the V gene TRBV5-1; a weak D match, TRBD2 (5 bases). The V gene lost 0 bases and the J gene lost 6 bases, with 11 bases spanning the gap. This CDR3 spans 14 amino acids. Germline CDR1 is SGHRS and CDR2 is YFSETQ. CDR3 sequence reads: CASSLAGVSDTQYF. The CDR3 DNA sequence: TGCGCCAGCAGCTTGGCCGGGGTCTCGGATACGCAGTATTTT.

The rearrangement links TRBV7-9 to TRBJ1-2; 8 bases are a match to TRBD1. With 6 bases clipped from V and 1 base from J, the junction kept 4 bases outside the gene matches. Germline V gene sequence: CDR1 SEHNR, CDR2 FQNEAQ (reference sequence). This CDR3 spans 14 amino acids. The CDR3 bases are TGTGCCAGCAGGTTGACAGGGGATAACTATGGCTACACCTTC. It translates to CASRLTGDNYGYTF.

This chain uses TRBV29-1 with TRBJ2-7; no reliable D call. The CDR3 has 11 amino acids. Germline assignment: CDR1 SQVTM and CDR2 ANQGSEA. The V end lost 5 bases, the J end lost 3 bases, and 8 bases lay between the germline ends. DNA for the CDR3: TGCAGCGTTTCGACGGGCTACGAGCAGTACTTC. It specifies CSVSTGYEQYF.

The V gene is TRBV9, the J gene TRBJ1-1; 8 positions agree with TRBD1. Germline lookup yields CDR1 SGDLS and CDR2 YYNGEE. V lost 0 bases and J lost 5; bases outside the gene matches: 6. The CDR3 sequence is 15 residues long. The CDR3 sequence is CASSVGGQGGTEAFF. DNA for the CDR3: TGTGCCAGCAGCGTAGGAGGACAGGGAGGAACTGAAGCTTTCTTT.

This chain joins TRBV29-1 and TRBJ1-5; unclear D gene. CDR3 length: 14 residues. V shed 4 bases and J shed 0 bases, with 10 bases lying between them. Germline values: CDR1 SQVTM, CDR2 ANQGSEA. The CDR3 loop reads CSVGTANSNQPQHF. The CDR3 coding sequence is TGCAGCGTTGGGACGGCTAATAGCAATCAGCCCCAGCATTTT.

The chain recombines TRBV30 with TRBJ2-4; 9 bases match TRBD1. The CDR3 runs 16 residues. Trimming removed 4 bases from V and 7 bases from J; junction bases left unmatched: 14. The germline gives CDR1 GTSNPN, CDR2 SVGIG (reference sequence). The DNA of the CDR3 is TGTGCCTGGACACCCCTTTTCGGGACAGGGCAGAACATTCAGTACTTC. As protein: CAWTPLFGTGQNIQYF.

This clone was seen only a few times. The rearrangement links TRBV12-5 to TRBJ1-6; D is uncertain. This CDR3 contains 11 residues. V was cut by 2 bases and J by 7 bases, with 0 bases left in between. Germline V gene lookup returns CDR1 LGHNT and CDR2 FRNRAP. CDR3 sequence reads: CASGLNSPLHF. CDR3 bases: TGTGCTAGTGGTTTGAATTCACCCCTCCACTTT. Looking up the rest from reference TRBV12-5 and TRBJ1-6 gives the full variable domain: DARVTQTPRHKVTEMGQEVTMRCQPILGHNTVFWYRQTMMQGLELLAYFRNRAPLDDSGMPKDRFSAEMPDATLATLKIQPSEPRDSAVYFCASGLNSPLHFGNGTRLTVT.

This rearrangement joins TRBV15 to TRBJ2-2; D may correspond to TRBD1 or TRBD2 (5 bases each). The V gene's germline CDR1 is LNHNV and CDR2 YYDKDF (reference sequence). The CDR3 extends over 15 amino acids. The V end was cut by 4 bases, the J end by 5 bases, with 14 bases between. CDR3 sequence reads: CATSTGTLRTGELFF. In nucleotides, the CDR3 is TGTGCCACCAGCACCGGGACCCTGAGAACCGGGGAGCTGTTTTTT.

The J gene is TRBJ1-1, the V gene TRBV20-1; D is unclear. Deletions cut 6 bases from V and 7 bases from J, with 12 bases between. CDR3 length equals 11 residues. CDR1 and CDR2 from the germline V gene are DFQATT and SNEGSKA (reference sequence). The CDR3 DNA is TGCAGTGCCACCTGGAAGGTTGAAGCTTTCTTT. Its protein is CSATWKVEAFF.

The rearrangement links TRBV29-1 to TRBJ2-5, with D perhaps TRBD2 (6 bases). Between the trimmed V and J ends, which lost 4 bases and 5 bases, there was a span of 14 bases. Germline CDR1 reads SQVTM; CDR2 reads ANQGSEA. CDR3 length equals 13 residues. Here the CDR3 DNA reads TGCAGCGTTGCTGGACTACTCCTCGAGACCCAGTACTTC. Its translation: CSVAGLLLETQYF. Variable domain in full (rest from reference TRBV29-1 and TRBJ2-5): SAVISQKPSRDICQRGTSLTIQCQVDSQVTMMFWYRQQPGQSLTLIATANQGSEATYESGFVIDKFPISRPNLTFSTLTVSNMSPEDSSIYLCSVAGLLLETQYFGPGTRLLVL.

V is TRBV30 and J is TRBJ2-3; possible D gene TRBD2, 7 bases. Looked up from germline, CDR1 is GTSNPN and CDR2 is SVGIG (reference sequence). V was clipped by 2 bases and J by 6 bases, with 15 bases between them. The CDR3 is 14 amino acids. CDR3 sequence (DNA): TGTGCCTGGAGTACCAGGGGAGGGAGGGATACGCAGTATTTT. This translates into CAWSTRGGRDTQYF. The full variable domain, in which reference TRBV30 and TRBJ2-3 provide the parts outside the CDR3, is SQTIHQWPATLVQPVGSPLSLECTVEGTSNPNLYWYRQAAGRGLQLLFYSVGIGQISSEVPQNLSASRPQDRQFILSSKKLLLSDSGFYLCAWSTRGGRDTQYFGPGTRLTVL.

V usage is TRBV29-1 and J usage is TRBJ2-1; D could derive from TRBD1 or TRBD2 (5 bases each). Germline V gene sequence: CDR1 SQVTM, CDR2 ANQGSEA. Deletions cut 3 bases from V and 0 bases from J, with 6 bases between. The CDR3 covers 13 residues. The CDR3 protein is CSVDGGSYNEQFF. The CDR3 nucleotides read TGCAGCGTTGATGGGGGCTCCTACAATGAGCAGTTCTTC.

The chain links TRBV2 to TRBJ1-1; D is uncertain. Germline V CDR1 and CDR2: SNHLY, FYNNEI. CDR3 length: 11 residues. V was pared by 3 bases and J by 11 bases, with 10 bases between. DNA of the CDR3: TGTGCCAGCAGTGACCGGTCGGGGGCTTTCTTT. Translating gives CASSDRSGAFF.

This clone has a single count. This rearrangement joins TRBV4-3 to TRBJ2-7; D is perhaps TRBD1 or TRBD2 (5 bases each). Germline CDR1 LGHNA, CDR2 YSLEER. This CDR3 spans 13 amino acids. Trimming stripped 0 bases from V and 12 bases from J, with 15 bases between. CDR3 in DNA: TGCGCCAGCAGCCAAGATCCTGGACGAGGGGCGTACTTC. Amino acids: CASSQDPGRGAYF.

CDR3 sequence: CASSLTSENTEAFF. Written as DNA, the CDR3 is TGCGCCAGCAGCTTAACCTCAGAGAACACTGAAGCTTTCTTT. The V and J genes are TRBV5-1 and TRBJ1-1; D uncertain. The CDR3 extends over 14 amino acids. Germline V gene lookup returns CDR1 SGHRS and CDR2 YFSETQ. Deletions cut 2 bases from V and 1 base from J, with 9 bases between.

The chain combines TRBV18 with TRBJ2-2, with D maybe TRBD1 (5 bases). Between the trimmed V and J ends, which lost 2 bases and 1 base, there was a span of 8 bases. The germline V gene encodes CDR1 KGHSH and CDR2 LQKENI. The CDR3 is 15 residues long. The chain's CDR3 is CASSPLTGNTGELFF. The CDR3 DNA reads TGTGCCAGCTCACCATTAACAGGGAACACCGGGGAGCTGTTTTTT.

This clone was counted a few times. This rearrangement joins TRBV29-1 to TRBJ1-1; D is perhaps TRBD1 (5 bases). V gave up 4 bases and J gave up 3 bases, with 6 bases separating them. The CDR3 covers 11 residues. Germline loops: CDR1 SQVTM, CDR2 ANQGSEA. The CDR3 is CSVVGHTEAFF. CDR3 nucleotides: TGCAGCGTTGTGGGGCACACTGAAGCTTTCTTT.

The gene calls are TRBV9 and TRBJ2-7; possibly TRBD1 for D (5 bases). CDR3 length: 16 amino acids. V was shortened by 0 bases and J by 6 bases, with 19 bases between the two germline ends. Germline CDR1 is SGDLS and CDR2 is YYNGEE. In DNA, the CDR3 is TGTGCCAGCAGCGTAGGCGGATTTGCAGGGATCTTCGAGCAGTACTTC. This translates into CASSVGGFAGIFEQYF.

As regards this clone: The sample holds other DNA sequences that translate to the same CDR3. The chain couples TRBV5-6 to TRBJ1-2; D uncertain. Germline CDR1 reads SGHDT; CDR2 reads YYEEEE. Deletions cut 1 base from V and 8 bases from J, with 6 bases between. The CDR3 covers 11 residues. CDR3 residues: CASSLSGGYTF. The DNA for the CDR3 is TGTGCCAGCAGCTTGTCGGGGGGCTACACCTTC.

The rearrangement uses TRBV7-2 and TRBJ2-3; a weak D match, TRBD2 (6 bases). CDR3 length: 14 amino acids. Germline V gene sequence: CDR1 SGHTA, CDR2 FQGNSA. V was clipped by 5 bases and J by 2 bases, with 11 bases between them. The CDR3 loop reads CASSRGLHTDTQYF. DNA for the CDR3: TGTGCCAGCAGCAGGGGACTGCACACAGATACGCAGTATTTT.

The rearrangement links TRBV5-1 to TRBJ1-2; D uncertain. Germline V gene sequence: CDR1 SGHRS, CDR2 YFSETQ. This CDR3 spans 15 amino acids. The V end was cut by 3 bases, the J end by 7 bases, with 19 bases between. The CDR3 nucleotides read TGCGCCAGCAGCTACTCCCCGACTGGCGAGACTGGCTACACCTTC. Its protein product is CASSYSPTGETGYTF.

This clone came up a few times. The rearrangement links TRBV2 to TRBJ1-1, with 7 positions matching TRBD1. This CDR3 is built from 13 residues. The V gene end was trimmed by 8 bases and the J gene end by 2 bases; junction bases not matched to a gene: 5. Per the germline V gene, CDR1 is SNHLY and CDR2 is FYNNEI. For the CDR3, the DNA is TGTGCCAGCTGGGACAGATTAAACACTGAAGCTTTCTTT. It specifies CASWDRLNTEAFF.